This entry describes one TCR beta chain. Antigen specificity is unknown. The data were produced by immunoSEQ multiplex PCR, yet TCRdb's version contains in-frame clones alone and is incomplete. The sample comprises around 2.5 million clones, roughly 93% of which are singletons, and more than 0.35% rests with the top ten. This sample is drawn from a study of shared clonotypes between healthy human individuals. Study at large: Plates per donor: three CD4 naive, three CD4 memory, two CD8 naive, one CD8 memory. Study results and limitations: Clonotype sharing across donors was expected to vary with sequencing depth. Depth was large, yet rarefaction showed that sorted-subset sequencing was incomplete.

Every donor, a Caucasian adult, lived in Nashville, Tennessee. The germline V and J ends were trimmed by 5 bases and 7 bases, with 12 bases remaining between them. The CDR3 is 13 residues long. Germline V gives CDR1 MNHNY, CDR2 SVGAGI (reference sequence). The sequencing input was naive CD4+ T cells from PBMCs. Stated subset: CD45RA+ positively selected. This sequence joins TRBV6-6 and TRBJ2-1; a weak D match, TRBD2 (6 bases). The receptor's source is a man younger than 35 in good health. Some clones in this sample may be carry-over from other donors' samples. The CDR3 DNA sequence: TGTGCCAGCAGTACCGGGACTTCTAATGAGCAGTTCTTC. Protein product: CASSTGTSNEQFF.